The clone carrying this TCR beta chain was seen repeatedly, ten times or more. What it binds is not known. A read error may produce the germline difference seen at one junction end. Researchers amplified the TCR beta CDR3 regions from RNA transcripts. An initial round of RT-PCR targeting the TCR CDR3 relied on the HTBI primer set. One entry per CDR3 protein, called by TCRdb with MiXCR from the multiplex PCR reads. In the table there are about 400,000 distinct CDR3 sequences, approximately 14% of which are singletons. The source of the sample is a study of T cells in Graves' hyperthyroidism and ophthalmopathy. Overall study: Peripheral blood samples were taken at initial diagnosis, prior to any treatment. Study-wide results and caveats: Peripheral blood also featured most of the thyroid clonotypes expanded above 0.001.

CDR1 and CDR2 from the germline V gene are SGHKS and YYEKEE (reference sequence). The CDR3 spans 16 residues. Absence of ophthalmopathy progression within 18 months defined stable Graves' hyperthyroidism. A patient was excluded if there was uncontrolled infection, other autoimmune disease, pregnancy or lactation. This receptor was identified in a woman younger than 30 with Graves' hyperthyroidism. The chain employs TRBV5-5 and TRBJ2-3, with TRBD1 as a possible D gene (6 bases). The sequenced sample was blood. The CDR3 protein is CASSLAPRTATDTQCF. The CDR3, as DNA: TGTGCCAGCAGCTTGGCCCCCCGGACAGCCACAGATACGCAGTGTTTT.